The T cell receptor beta chain under discussion was sequenced for a study of chemoradiotherapy in HPV16-positive cancers. At the level of the study: Candidate HPV-specific clones and shared TCR motifs came from two HPV16-positive patients.

The CDR3 is 14 residues long. Germline loops: CDR1 MNHNS, CDR2 SASEGT. Trimming took off 8 bases at V and 4 bases at J, with 15 bases between the two ends. General observations from the study: HPV-specific T cells were functionally defined from only two HPV16-positive patients. Candidate HPV-specific clones and E7-related TCR motifs grew in tumor during treatment. In HPV16-positive patients, HPV-responsive T-cell expansion tracked better recurrence-free survival.

Method: immunoSEQ multiplex PCR; TCRdb's copy keeps in-frame clones and lacks some. The sample yields about 7,800 clones, about 63% seen once. Regarding this clone: Its antigen is still unknown.

The sequence came from a human donor with HPV-associated anogenital cancer. The chain employs TRBV6-1 and TRBJ2-1; D unresolved. The sample was taken from a patient who underwent chemoradiotherapy. The CDR3 sequence is CASQTIYSYNEQFF. The CDR3 DNA reads TGTGCCAGCCAGACCATCTATTCATACAATGAGCAGTTCTTC.